Listed below are T cell receptor beta chains from one sample, sequenced in a study of blood T cell repertoires in COVID-19. TCRdb keeps only in-frame clones here, not all; method: immunoSEQ multiplex PCR. The table lists approximately 300,000 clones, more than 75% of them singletons, with under 2% in the top ten. The source material was peripheral blood. These receptors were obtained from a woman aged 50 to 60 with acute or convalescent COVID-19. Both conserved end residues are part of each CDR3. The D gene is left open where the match is weak. Only part of the rows carry a size: once, few, many, or a class if the clone is expanded.

v_call	j_call	clone_size	d_call	cdr3_aa	cdr3_nt
TRBV9	TRBJ2-7	NA	TRBD1	CASSITDRGHEQYF	TGTGCCAGCAGCATAACGGACAGGGGGCACGAGCAGTACTTC
TRBV7-9	TRBJ2-5	NA	TRBD1	CASSQRRGTGQETQYF	TGTGCCAGCAGCCAGCGGAGGGGGACAGGGCAAGAGACCCAGTACTTC
TRBV7-2	TRBJ2-5	NA	TRBD1	CASSPTGAETQYF	TGTGCCAGCAGCCCGACAGGGGCAGAGACCCAGTACTTC
TRBV27	TRBJ2-7	once	TRBD2	CASSFSGRADYEQYF	TGTGCCAGCAGTTTCTCAGGGAGGGCCGATTACGAGCAGTACTTC
TRBV19	TRBJ2-7	NA	TRBD1	CASSEGQGGHEQYF	TGTGCCAGTAGTGAGGGACAGGGGGGACACGAGCAGTACTTC
TRBV6-5	TRBJ1-1	NA	NA	CASSYSVGGTEAFF	TGTGCCAGCAGTTACTCGGTAGGGGGCACTGAAGCTTTCTTT
TRBV13	TRBJ2-3	NA	TRBD2	CASSRRLAGGTDTQYF	TGTGCCAGCAGCCGCCGACTAGCGGGAGGGACAGATACGCAGTATTTT
TRBV18	TRBJ2-3	NA	NA	CASSTLPGTTDTQYF	TGTGCCAGCTCAACCCTTCCGGGGACTACAGATACGCAGTATTTT
TRBV27	TRBJ1-6	NA	NA	CASAPFPRGGLGSPLHF	TGTGCCAGCGCGCCGTTCCCCAGAGGCGGACTCGGCTCACCCCTCCACTTT
TRBV5-1	TRBJ2-1	NA	NA	CASRSGDYYNEQFF	TGCGCCAGCAGGTCGGGGGATTACTACAATGAGCAGTTCTTC
TRBV27	TRBJ1-2	once	TRBD1	CASSRNQGGGYTF	TGTGCCAGCAGTCGAAACCAGGGGGGAGGCTACACCTTC
TRBV5-1	TRBJ2-7	NA	NA	CASSSVGRVYEQYF	TGCGCCAGCAGCTCCGTTGGCAGGGTATACGAGCAGTACTTC
TRBV5-4	TRBJ2-7	few	NA	CASSLGQGLREQYF	TGTGCCAGCAGCTTAGGACAGGGACTACGTGAGCAGTACTTC
TRBV7-9	TRBJ1-1	once	NA	CASSGGGVNTEAFF	TGTGCCAGCAGCGGAGGGGGGGTTAACACTGAAGCTTTCTTT
TRBV7-7	TRBJ2-2	NA	NA	CASSLVVSTGELFF	TGTGCTAGCAGCTTAGTTGTCAGCACCGGGGAGCTGTTTTTT
TRBV6-5	TRBJ2-1	NA	NA	CASSYEGNGNNEQFF	TGTGCCAGCAGTTACGAGGGTAACGGAAACAATGAGCAGTTCTTC
TRBV2	TRBJ1-5	NA	NA	CASRTVDLNYSNQPQHF	TGTGCCAGCCGGACAGTGGACCTTAATTATAGCAATCAGCCCCAGCATTTT
TRBV27	TRBJ2-7	NA	NA	CASSFGDGGNYEQYF	TGTGCCAGCAGTTTCGGGGACGGAGGGAACTACGAGCAGTACTTC
TRBV5-1	TRBJ1-3	few	NA	CASSLWDTKTGNTIYF	TGCGCCAGCAGCCTGTGGGACACCAAGACTGGAAACACCATATATTTT
TRBV19	TRBJ2-1	few	NA	CATKTGTLDNEQFF	TGTGCCACTAAAACCGGGACATTGGACAATGAGCAGTTCTTC
TRBV7-8	TRBJ2-1	once	NA	CASSEKGSPLYNEQFF	TGTGCCAGCAGCGAGAAAGGGAGCCCCCTCTACAATGAGCAGTTCTTC
TRBV11-2	TRBJ1-3	NA	TRBD1	CASSRQGSAGNTIYF	TGTGCCAGCAGCCGACAGGGGTCCGCTGGAAACACCATATATTTT
TRBV9	TRBJ2-2	NA	TRBD2	CASSPQLAGAITGELFF	TGTGCCAGCAGCCCCCAACTAGCGGGAGCTATCACCGGGGAGCTGTTTTTT
TRBV9	TRBJ2-5	NA	NA	CASSVGGLEETQYF	TGTGCCAGCAGCGTAGGGGGACTTGAAGAGACCCAGTACTTC
TRBV2	TRBJ2-3	NA	TRBD2	CASSEAGLAVRMDTQYF	TGTGCCAGCAGTGAAGCGGGACTAGCGGTACGAATGGATACGCAGTATTTT
TRBV28	TRBJ2-2	NA	NA	CASSLLRRAFETGELFF	TGTGCCAGCAGCCTTCTTCGGCGGGCGTTCGAAACCGGGGAGCTGTTTTTT
TRBV21-1	TRBJ2-5	NA	NA	CASSKELTGWEETQYF	TGTGCCAGCAGCAAGGAACTGACAGGGTGGGAGGAGACCCAGTACTTC
TRBV15	TRBJ1-5	few	NA	CATSRDLQTSNQPQHF	TGTGCCACCAGCAGAGATCTACAGACTAGCAATCAGCCCCAGCATTTT
TRBV24-1	TRBJ2-7	NA	TRBD2	CATITSGSSYEQYF	TGTGCCACCATTACTAGCGGGAGCTCCTACGAGCAGTACTTC
TRBV3-1/TRBV3-2	TRBJ1-2	NA	NA	CASTEPGYGYTF	TGTGCCAGCACCGAGCCGGGGTATGGCTACACCTTC
TRBV25-1	TRBJ2-1	NA	NA	CASSPKGVQDNEQFF	TGTGCCAGCAGTCCAAAGGGGGTACAGGACAATGAGCAGTTCTTC
TRBV7-2	TRBJ1-1	NA	NA	CASIKTGYTEAFF	TGTGCCAGCATCAAGACAGGCTACACTGAAGCTTTCTTT
TRBV6-5	TRBJ2-1	NA	TRBD2	CASSYSTGGNEQFF	TGTGCCAGCAGTTACTCCACGGGGGGGAATGAGCAGTTCTTC
TRBV27	TRBJ2-5	NA	TRBD2	CASSLTGTSGQETQYF	TGTGCCAGCAGTTTAACCGGGACTAGCGGCCAAGAGACCCAGTACTTC
TRBV2	TRBJ2-5	once	TRBD1	CASTRDRLQETQYF	TGTGCCAGCACCCGGGACAGGCTCCAAGAGACCCAGTACTTC
TRBV6-5	TRBJ1-2	NA	TRBD1	CASSFRQGDYGYTF	TGTGCCAGCAGTTTTAGACAGGGCGACTATGGCTACACCTTC
TRBV4-3	TRBJ2-3	NA	TRBD2	CASSQEVIAGVSTQYF	TGCGCCAGCAGCCAAGAGGTCATAGCGGGAGTTAGTACGCAGTATTTT
TRBV5-1	TRBJ2-7	NA	NA	CASSLGGQTSKGYEQYF	TGCGCCAGCAGCTTGGGAGGACAGACCTCAAAAGGCTACGAGCAGTACTTC
TRBV9	TRBJ1-2	NA	NA	CASSVATTGVYGYTF	TGTGCCAGCAGCGTAGCTACGACGGGGGTATATGGCTACACCTTC
TRBV13	TRBJ2-7	few	TRBD2	CASSPPGTSGTYEQYF	TGTGCCAGCAGCCCCCCCGGGACTAGCGGGACCTACGAGCAGTACTTC
TRBV6-5	TRBJ2-1	NA	TRBD2	CASRSGGPYNEQFF	TGTGCCAGCAGGAGCGGGGGGCCATACAATGAGCAGTTCTTC
TRBV24-1	TRBJ1-1	once	TRBD1	CATSDSGTGDTEAFF	TGTGCCACCAGTGATTCCGGGACAGGGGACACTGAAGCTTTCTTT
TRBV28	TRBJ1-2	NA	NA	CASRVSREGYTF	TGTGCCAGCAGGGTTTCCAGGGAAGGCTACACCTTC
TRBV2	TRBJ1-3	NA	NA	CASTRTAPSGNTIYF	TGTGCCAGCACCCGGACAGCACCCTCTGGAAACACCATATATTTT
TRBV28	TRBJ2-3	NA	TRBD2	CASSFYGTSGTSTDTQYF	TGTGCCAGCAGTTTCTACGGGACTAGCGGGACATCCACAGATACGCAGTATTTT
TRBV19	TRBJ1-5	once	NA	CASSIPNRGNQPQHF	TGTGCCAGTAGTATCCCCAATAGAGGCAATCAGCCCCAGCATTTT
TRBV14	TRBJ1-2	NA	TRBD1	CASSHLQQGGYTF	TGTGCCAGCAGCCATTTACAACAGGGGGGCTACACCTTC
TRBV6-6	TRBJ1-1	NA	TRBD1	CASKTTGSGTEAFF	TGTGCCAGCAAGACGACAGGGTCGGGCACTGAAGCTTTCTTT
TRBV9	TRBJ2-5	NA	NA	CASSAQVGSAQETQYF	TGTGCCAGCAGCGCCCAAGTCGGGAGTGCGCAAGAGACCCAGTACTTC
TRBV28	TRBJ2-5	once	NA	CASSFGETQYF	TGTGCCAGCAGTTTCGGGGAGACCCAGTACTTC
TRBV5-1	TRBJ2-3	NA	TRBD2	CASSLVSGRAWDTQYF	TGCGCCAGCAGCTTGGTTAGCGGGAGGGCCTGGGATACGCAGTATTTT
TRBV24-1	TRBJ2-1	NA	NA	CATSENGGPDEQFF	TGTGCCACCAGTGAGAACGGGGGACCGGATGAGCAGTTCTTC
TRBV4-3	TRBJ1-1	NA	NA	CASSQDRQVGTEAFF	TGCGCCAGCAGCCAAGATAGGCAGGTAGGCACTGAAGCTTTCTTT
TRBV28	TRBJ1-4	NA	TRBD1	CASRDRDEKLFF	TGTGCCAGCAGGGACAGGGACGAAAAACTGTTTTTT
TRBV29-1	TRBJ1-1	NA	TRBD1	CSVVPGGLVTEAFF	TGCAGCGTTGTGCCAGGGGGATTGGTCACTGAAGCTTTCTTT
TRBV5-6	TRBJ1-1	NA	NA	CASSLGADEAFF	TGTGCCAGCAGCTTGGGGGCAGATGAAGCTTTCTTT
TRBV19	TRBJ1-4	NA	NA	CASHGQTVHEKLFF	TGTGCCAGTCATGGACAGACGGTACATGAAAAACTGTTTTTT
TRBV29-1	TRBJ2-7	few	NA	CSVPRGRAPNEQYF	TGCAGCGTCCCCAGGGGCAGGGCCCCTAACGAGCAGTACTTC
TRBV19	TRBJ1-5	NA	TRBD1	CASRRQGERGNQPQHF	TGTGCCAGTAGGCGACAGGGTGAAAGGGGCAATCAGCCCCAGCATTTT
TRBV28	TRBJ2-7	NA	TRBD1	CASSLFQGAYEQYF	TGTGCCAGCAGTTTATTCCAGGGGGCCTACGAGCAGTACTTC